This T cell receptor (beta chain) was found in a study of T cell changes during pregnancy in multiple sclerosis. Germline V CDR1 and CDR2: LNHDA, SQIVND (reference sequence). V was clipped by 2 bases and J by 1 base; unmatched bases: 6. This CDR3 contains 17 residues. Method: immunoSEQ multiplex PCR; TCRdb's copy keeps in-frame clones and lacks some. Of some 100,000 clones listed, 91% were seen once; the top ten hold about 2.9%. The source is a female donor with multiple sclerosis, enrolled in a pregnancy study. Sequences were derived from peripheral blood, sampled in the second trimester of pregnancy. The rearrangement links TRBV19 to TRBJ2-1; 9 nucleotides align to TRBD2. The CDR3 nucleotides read TGTGCCAGTAGTATAAGGAGCGGGAGGATTTCCTACAATGAGCAGTTCTTC. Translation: CASSIRSGRISYNEQFF.